By share, the clone carrying this TCR beta chain counts as medium-sized (0.01 to 0.1%). What it binds is unknown. This sample was taken from a study of metastatic and nonmetastatic thyroid tumors. The overall study: Repertoires were compared across blood and tumor or nodule tissue from malignant and benign thyroid patients.

V lost 4 bases and J lost 4, with 4 bases in between. The CDR3 contains 11 residues. Germline V lookup: CDR1 MNHEY, CDR2 SVGEGT. The entire patient cohort was treatment-naive prior to thyroid surgery. Authors' data handling: Researchers built a distant-metastasis classifier for papillary thyroid cancer that drew on CDR3 differences across clinicopathological groups. TCRdb reprocessed the PCR reads using MiXCR. TCRdb's processing, not the authors', yielded these V and J calls. The data contain under 20,000 clones, about 30% of them singletons. Study observations and caveats: Within blood and tumor, benign nodules reportedly had significantly lower TCR beta diversity than malignant thyroid tumors did.

The chain uses TRBV6-2 or TRBV6-3 and TRBJ1-2, with D unclear. The clonotype comes from a female donor with papillary thyroid cancer or a benign thyroid nodule (not recorded which). Some clones in this sample may be carry-over from other donors' samples. Material for sequencing was tumor tissue. The CDR3 coding sequence is TGTGCCAGCAGTTTCGGCTATGGCTACACCTTC. Residues: CASSFGYGYTF.